A selection of T cell receptor beta chains follows, all from one sample in a study of T cell repertoires in cytomegalovirus infection. No antigen has been identified for these receptors. TCRdb redid the calling of the reads with MiXCR, one entry per CDR3 protein. The profile shows some 800,000 distinct CDR3 sequences, less than 35% of them singletons. Source: cultured CD8+ T cells from PBMCs, taken from culture after CMV antigen stimulation. The receptors here all came from a human donor in good health (CMV status not recorded). Some clones in this sample may be carry-over from other donors' samples. CDR3s include the opening cysteine and the closing phenylalanine or tryptophan. Each record gives: D gene, J gene, V gene, clone size, CDR3 protein, CDR3 DNA. D genes are given only for firm matches. A clone size is listed for some rows: how often the clone was seen (once, few, many), or a class if it is expanded.

>NA|TRBJ1-1|TRBV28|few
CASRRGITEAFF
TGTGCCAGCAGAAGGGGAATCACTGAAGCTTTCTTT
>NA|TRBJ1-1|TRBV7-9|many
CASSLGGEHTEAFF
TGTGCCAGCAGCTTAGGCGGGGAGCACACTGAAGCTTTCTTT
>TRBD2|TRBJ2-1|TRBV7-9|NA
CASSLASGGKLEQFF
TGTGCCAGCAGCTTAGCTAGCGGGGGGAAGCTTGAGCAGTTCTTC
>NA|TRBJ2-1|TRBV15|NA
CATSRVQRYEQFF
TGTGCCACCAGCAGAGTACAGCGTTATGAGCAGTTCTTC
>NA|TRBJ1-3|TRBV27|NA
CASSLGGGSTIYF
TGTGCCAGCAGTTTAGGTGGTGGGAGCACCATATATTTT
>NA|TRBJ1-1|TRBV7-9|many
CASSSPPKENTEAFF
TGTGCCAGCAGCTCCCCGCCTAAGGAGAACACTGAAGCTTTCTTT
>NA|TRBJ2-5|TRBV6-6|NA
CASSSSGLQETQYF
TGTGCCAGCAGTTCCTCGGGTCTTCAAGAGACCCAGTACTTC
>TRBD2|TRBJ2-1|TRBV2|NA
CASRGGLAGSRVFF
TGTGCCAGCAGGGGGGGACTAGCGGGGTCCCGCGTGTTCTTC
>TRBD2|TRBJ2-3|TRBV7-6|many
CASSTPGLGTDTQYF
TGTGCCAGCAGCACTCCGGGACTAGGCACAGATACGCAGTATTTT
>NA|TRBJ2-2|TRBV7-9|NA
CASSTSEGWDRTGELFF
TGTGCCAGCAGCACGTCTGAAGGTTGGGATAGAACCGGGGAGCTGTTTTTT
>TRBD1|TRBJ2-1|TRBV7-9|NA
CASSQTGESYNEQFF
TGTGCCAGCAGCCAGACAGGGGAGTCCTACAATGAGCAGTTCTTC
>NA|TRBJ1-2|TRBV10-3|NA
CAIKRISGYTF
TGTGCCATCAAACGCATCTCCGGCTACACCTTC
>NA|TRBJ2-7|TRBV2|NA
CASSARTYEQYF
TGTGCCAGCAGTGCTAGAACCTACGAGCAGTACTTC
>NA|TRBJ2-1|TRBV6-6|NA
CASTAGEGVASAYNEQFF
TGTGCCAGCACGGCGGGGGAGGGGGTGGCCTCCGCGTACAATGAGCAGTTCTTC
>NA|TRBJ2-5|TRBV20-1|many
CSARFGRAGLETQYF
TGCAGTGCTAGATTCGGCAGGGCTGGTTTAGAGACCCAGTACTTC
>TRBD2|TRBJ2-7|TRBV3-1|NA
CASSQVGSGPAYEQYF
TGTGCCAGCAGCCAAGTTGGTAGCGGGCCAGCCTACGAGCAGTACTTC
>TRBD1|TRBJ2-1|TRBV7-8|many
CASSPGFYRDSYNEQFF
TGTGCCAGCAGTCCTGGTTTCTACCGGGACAGTTACAATGAGCAGTTCTTC
>NA|TRBJ2-2|TRBV6-2/TRBV6-3|few
CASSTRPLRELFF
TGTGCCAGCAGTACGCGACCCCTCCGGGAGCTGTTTTTT